A single T cell receptor (beta chain) is shown here with its context. Profiled with immunoSEQ multiplex PCR; TCRdb holds only in-frame clones, not every one. The sample includes approximately 46,000 clones, 88% seen only once; the top ten take 3.7%. This sample is part of a study of blood T cell repertoires in COVID-19. The CDR3 contains 14 residues. Germline V gene lookup returns CDR1 GTSNPN and CDR2 SVGIG (reference sequence). After removal of 3 bases from V and 4 bases from J, the junction contained 6 bases not matched to a gene. Sequencing input: peripheral blood. The receptor was derived from a human donor in a cohort sampled during active COVID-19. The V call is TRBV30, the J call TRBJ1-2; 9 nucleotides match TRBD1. The CDR3: CAWSPGQGGYGYTF. The DNA of the CDR3 is TGTGCCTGGAGCCCGGGACAGGGTGGCTATGGCTACACCTTC. The full variable domain, completed using reference TRBV30 and TRBJ1-2, is SQTIHQWPATLVQPVGSPLSLECTVEGTSNPNLYWYRQAAGRGLQLLFYSVGIGQISSEVPQNLSASRPQDRQFILSSKKLLLSDSGFYLCAWSPGQGGYGYTFGSGTRLTVV.